This TCR beta chain was captured in a study of T cells after yellow fever vaccination. Study-wide results and caveats: Shared CD4/CD8 clonotypes were a small share, likely from convergent recombination. Secondary responses were weaker yet peaked faster, day 5 versus 15. Subsequent to the booster, the majority of primary-vaccination clones reappeared (96% CD4, about 90% CD8).

V was shortened by 6 bases and J by 5 bases, with 11 bases between the two germline ends. Looked up from germline, CDR1 is KGHSH and CDR2 is LQKENI. The CDR3 spans 12 residues. A word on this clonotype: What it binds is unknown.

UMIs were added to TCR cDNA along with a universal primer site when it was made by 5'RACE template switching. TCRdb reprocessed the 5' RACE reads with MiXCR, giving one entry per CDR3 protein. The profile shows hundreds of thousands of distinct CDR3 sequences, around 8.1% of them singletons. The input for sequencing was PBMCs, taken approximately 47 days after the first yellow fever vaccination. This receptor was identified in a man younger than 35 who received the YFV17D yellow fever vaccine. This chain joins TRBV18 and TRBJ2-7; possible D gene TRBD2, 5 bases. CDR3 sequence (DNA): TGTGCCAGCTCTCCCACGGGGAACGAGCAGTACGTC. Its protein product is CASSPTGNEQYV.